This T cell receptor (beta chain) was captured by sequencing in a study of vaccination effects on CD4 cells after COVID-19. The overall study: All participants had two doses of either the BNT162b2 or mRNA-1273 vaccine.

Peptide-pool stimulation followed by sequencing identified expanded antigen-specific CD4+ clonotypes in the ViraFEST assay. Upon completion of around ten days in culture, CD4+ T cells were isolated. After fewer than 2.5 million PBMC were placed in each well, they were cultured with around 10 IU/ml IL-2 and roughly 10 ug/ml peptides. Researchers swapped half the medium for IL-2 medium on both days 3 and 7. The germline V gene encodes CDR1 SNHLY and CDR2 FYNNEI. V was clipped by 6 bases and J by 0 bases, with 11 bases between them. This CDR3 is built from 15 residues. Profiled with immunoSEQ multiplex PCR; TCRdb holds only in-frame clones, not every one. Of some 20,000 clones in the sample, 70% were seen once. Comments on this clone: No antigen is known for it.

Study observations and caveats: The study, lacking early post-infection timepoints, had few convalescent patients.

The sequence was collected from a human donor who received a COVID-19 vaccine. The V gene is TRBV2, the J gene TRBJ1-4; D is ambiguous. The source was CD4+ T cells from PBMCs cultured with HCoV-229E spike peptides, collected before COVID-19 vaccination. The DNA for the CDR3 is TGTGCCAGCAGGCGGAGGCCTGCAACTAATGAAAAACTGTTTTTT. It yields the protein CASRRRPATNEKLFF.